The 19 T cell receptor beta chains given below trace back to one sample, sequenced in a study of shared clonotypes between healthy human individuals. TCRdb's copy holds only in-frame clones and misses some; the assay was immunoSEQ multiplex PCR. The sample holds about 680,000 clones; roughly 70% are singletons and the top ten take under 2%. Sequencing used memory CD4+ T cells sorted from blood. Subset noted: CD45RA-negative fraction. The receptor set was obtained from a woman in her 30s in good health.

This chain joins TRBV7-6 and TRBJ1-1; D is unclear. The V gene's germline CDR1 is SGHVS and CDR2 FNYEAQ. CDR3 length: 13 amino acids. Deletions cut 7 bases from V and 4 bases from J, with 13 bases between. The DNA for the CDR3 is TGTGCCAGCACCCCCGGGCCGGGCACTGAAGCTTTCTTT. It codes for CASTPGPGTEAFF.

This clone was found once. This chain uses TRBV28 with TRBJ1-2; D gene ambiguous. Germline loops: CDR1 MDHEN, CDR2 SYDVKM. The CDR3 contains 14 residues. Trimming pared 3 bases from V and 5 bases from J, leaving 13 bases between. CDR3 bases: TGTGCCAGCAGTTTCGTGTGGGGAGGTTATGGCTACACCTTC. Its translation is CASSFVWGGYGYTF.

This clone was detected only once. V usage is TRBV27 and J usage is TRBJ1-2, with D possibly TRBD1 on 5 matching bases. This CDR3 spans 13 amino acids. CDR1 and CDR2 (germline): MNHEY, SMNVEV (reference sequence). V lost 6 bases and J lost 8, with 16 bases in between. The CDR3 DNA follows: TGTGCCAGCAGGGGTTCGGAGGGGTACGGCTACACCTTC. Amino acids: CASRGSEGYGYTF.

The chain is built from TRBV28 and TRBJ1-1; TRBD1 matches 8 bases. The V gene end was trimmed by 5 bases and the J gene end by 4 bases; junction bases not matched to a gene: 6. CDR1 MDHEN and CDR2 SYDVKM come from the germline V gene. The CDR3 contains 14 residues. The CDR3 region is CASSRQGRGTEAFF. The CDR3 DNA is TGTGCCAGCAGTCGACAGGGGCGGGGCACTGAAGCTTTCTTT.

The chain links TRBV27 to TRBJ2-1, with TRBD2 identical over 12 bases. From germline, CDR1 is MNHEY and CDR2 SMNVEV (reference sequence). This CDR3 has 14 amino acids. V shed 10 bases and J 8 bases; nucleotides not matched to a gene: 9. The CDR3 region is CATALAGGSYEQFF. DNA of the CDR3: TGTGCCACCGCACTAGCGGGAGGTAGCTATGAGCAGTTCTTC.

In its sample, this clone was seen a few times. This chain's CDR3 is CASRLTQSYEQYF. The CDR3 DNA follows: TGTGCCAGCAGACTCACTCAATCCTACGAGCAGTACTTC. The chain has TRBV28 and TRBJ2-7; no clear D gene. Germline V gene sequence: CDR1 MDHEN, CDR2 SYDVKM. This CDR3 has 13 amino acids. V lost 6 bases, J lost 1 base, and 10 bases lay in between.

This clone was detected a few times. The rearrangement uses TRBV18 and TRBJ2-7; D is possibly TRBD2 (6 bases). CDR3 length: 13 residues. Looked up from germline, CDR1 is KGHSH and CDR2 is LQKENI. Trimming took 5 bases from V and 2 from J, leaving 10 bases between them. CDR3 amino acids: CASSIAVTYEQYF. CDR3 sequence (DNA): TGTGCCAGCTCAATAGCGGTTACCTACGAGCAGTACTTC.

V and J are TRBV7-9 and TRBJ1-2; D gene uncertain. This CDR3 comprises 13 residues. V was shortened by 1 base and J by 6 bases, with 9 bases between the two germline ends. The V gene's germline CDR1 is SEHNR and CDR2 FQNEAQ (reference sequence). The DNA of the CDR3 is TGTGCCAGCAGCTTAGATCGCCAGGATGGCTACACCTTC. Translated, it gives CASSLDRQDGYTF. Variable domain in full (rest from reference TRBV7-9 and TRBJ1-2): DTGVSQNPRHKITKRGQNVTFRCDPISEHNRLYWYRQTLGQGPEFLTYFQNEAQLEKSRLLSDRFSAERPKGSFSTLEIQRTEQGDSAMYLCASSLDRQDGYTFGSGTRLTVV.

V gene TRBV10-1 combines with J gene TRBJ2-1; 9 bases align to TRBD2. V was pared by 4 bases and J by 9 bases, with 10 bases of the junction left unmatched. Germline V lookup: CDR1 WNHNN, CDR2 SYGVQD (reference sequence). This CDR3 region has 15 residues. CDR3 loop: CASSGGGGLSGEQFF. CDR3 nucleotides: TGCGCCAGCAGTGGCGGGGGGGGTTTATCGGGTGAGCAGTTCTTC.

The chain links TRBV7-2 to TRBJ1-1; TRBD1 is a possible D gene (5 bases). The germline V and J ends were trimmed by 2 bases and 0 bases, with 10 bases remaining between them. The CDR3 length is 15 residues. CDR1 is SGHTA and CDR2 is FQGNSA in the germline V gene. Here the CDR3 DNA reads TGTGCCAGCAGCTTACAGGGCCATCTGAACACTGAAGCTTTCTTT. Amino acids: CASSLQGHLNTEAFF.

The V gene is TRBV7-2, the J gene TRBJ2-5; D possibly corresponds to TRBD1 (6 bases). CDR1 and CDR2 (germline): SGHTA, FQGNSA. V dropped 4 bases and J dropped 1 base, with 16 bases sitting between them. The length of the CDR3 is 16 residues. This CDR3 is CASSSQGNRPQETQYF. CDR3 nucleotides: TGTGCCAGCAGCTCCCAGGGGAACCGTCCCCAAGAGACCCAGTACTTC.

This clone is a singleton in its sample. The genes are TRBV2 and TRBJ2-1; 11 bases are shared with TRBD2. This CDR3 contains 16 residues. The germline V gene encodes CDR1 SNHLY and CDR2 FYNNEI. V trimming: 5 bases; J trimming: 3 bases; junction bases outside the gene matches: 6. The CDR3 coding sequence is TGTGCCAGCAGTTTACTGACTAGCGGGATCTACAATGAGCAGTTCTTC. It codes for CASSLLTSGIYNEQFF.

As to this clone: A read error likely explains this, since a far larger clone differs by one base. CDR3: CTSIVDRGYEQYF. The CDR3 coding sequence is TGTACCAGCATCGTAGACAGGGGCTACGAGCAGTACTTC. The chain combines TRBV6-5 with TRBJ2-7; 8 bases map to TRBD1. This CDR3 comprises 13 residues. The V gene's germline CDR1 is MNHEY and CDR2 SVGAGI.

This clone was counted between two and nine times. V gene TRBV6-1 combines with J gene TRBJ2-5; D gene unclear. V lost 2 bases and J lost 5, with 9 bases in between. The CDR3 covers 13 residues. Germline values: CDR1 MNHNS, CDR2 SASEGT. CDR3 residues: CASSESQRETQYF. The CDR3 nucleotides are TGTGCCAGCAGTGAATCTCAAAGGGAGACCCAGTACTTC.

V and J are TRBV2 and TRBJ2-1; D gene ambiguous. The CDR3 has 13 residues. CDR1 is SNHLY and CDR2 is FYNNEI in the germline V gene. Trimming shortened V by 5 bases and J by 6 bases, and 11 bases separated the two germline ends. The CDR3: CASSYIRGNEQFF. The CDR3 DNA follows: TGTGCCAGCAGTTATATTCGCGGCAATGAGCAGTTCTTC.

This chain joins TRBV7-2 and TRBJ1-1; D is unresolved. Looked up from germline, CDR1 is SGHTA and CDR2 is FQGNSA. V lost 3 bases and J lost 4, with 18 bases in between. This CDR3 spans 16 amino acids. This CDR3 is CASSFSTVLTGTEAFF. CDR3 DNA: TGTGCCAGCAGCTTCTCTACCGTACTTACGGGCACTGAAGCTTTCTTT.

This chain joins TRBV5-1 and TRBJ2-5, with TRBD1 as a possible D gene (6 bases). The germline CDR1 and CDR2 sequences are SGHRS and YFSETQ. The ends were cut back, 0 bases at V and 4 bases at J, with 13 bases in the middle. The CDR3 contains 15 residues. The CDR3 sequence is CASSLGLGARETQYF. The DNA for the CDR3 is TGCGCCAGCAGCTTGGGGCTGGGGGCGAGAGAGACCCAGTACTTC.

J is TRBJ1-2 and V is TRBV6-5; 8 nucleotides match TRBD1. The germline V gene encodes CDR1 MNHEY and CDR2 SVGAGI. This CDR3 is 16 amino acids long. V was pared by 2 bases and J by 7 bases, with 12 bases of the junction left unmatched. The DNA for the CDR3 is TGTGCCAGCAGTTACACACTAGGACAGGGAACCAGTGGCTACACCTTC. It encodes CASSYTLGQGTSGYTF.

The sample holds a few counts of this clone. This chain's CDR3 is CASRTGGPRTDTQYF. The CDR3 DNA reads TGTGCCAGCAGGACGGGGGGGCCTCGCACAGATACGCAGTATTTT. The chain uses TRBV28 and TRBJ2-3; 8 bases align to TRBD2. V dropped 6 bases and J dropped 1; count of bases not matched to a gene: 6. The CDR3 spans 15 residues. CDR1 and CDR2 from the germline V gene are MDHEN and SYDVKM.